This is a list of T cell receptor beta chains from one sample in a study of tumor and adjacent non-tumor tissue in lung cancer. TCRdb analysed the multiplex PCR reads with MiXCR anew, one entry per CDR3 protein. The sample lists roughly 120,000 distinct CDR3 sequences, roughly 84% occurring once. The sequencing input was lung tumor tissue. The source of these receptors is a man between 65 and 85 years old with non-small cell lung cancer. Each CDR3 is given with its conserved first and last residue. Fields, in order: J gene, V gene, D gene, clone size, CDR3 DNA, CDR3 protein. D genes are given only for firm matches. Part of the rows lack a size; the others show once, few, many or a class for expanded clones.

J gene: TRBJ1-2; V gene: TRBV4-1; D gene: NA; clone size: NA; CDR3 DNA: TGCGCCAGCAGTCAAGAACCAAGGGGTGCGCCTTCCACCGGCTATGGCTACACCTTC; CDR3 protein: CASSQEPRGAPSTGYGYTF
J gene: TRBJ1-1; V gene: TRBV11-2; D gene: NA; clone size: NA; CDR3 DNA: TGTGCGGGCAAATTTTCGGGGGGGCGCGTTGCTTTCTTT; CDR3 protein: CAGKFSGGRVAFF
J gene: TRBJ1-6; V gene: TRBV5-5; D gene: NA; clone size: NA; CDR3 DNA: TGTGCCAGCAGCCCTGGGACAAGGAGTTCACACATCCACTTT; CDR3 protein: CASSPGTRSSHIHF
J gene: TRBJ2-7; V gene: TRBV10-3; D gene: NA; clone size: NA; CDR3 DNA: TGTGCCATCAGTAAAATGGACAGCTCCTACGAGCAGTACTTC; CDR3 protein: CAISKMDSSYEQYF
J gene: TRBJ2-2; V gene: TRBV6-6; D gene: NA; clone size: NA; CDR3 DNA: TGTGTCTCGAGAAGCCCAAACACCGAGGAGCTGTTTTTT; CDR3 protein: CVSRSPNTEELFF
J gene: TRBJ1-4; V gene: TRBV15; D gene: TRBD1; clone size: few; CDR3 DNA: TGTGCCACCAGCACAAAAAAGGGACAGGGTGATGGAAAACTGTTTTTT; CDR3 protein: CATSTKKGQGDGKLFF
J gene: TRBJ2-3; V gene: TRBV6-2/TRBV6-3; D gene: NA; clone size: NA; CDR3 DNA: TGTGCCAACAGTTATCCGATGACAGTAGGCCACCAGGATACGGAGTATTTT; CDR3 protein: CANSYPMTVGHQDTEYF
J gene: TRBJ1-6; V gene: TRBV10-3; D gene: NA; clone size: NA; CDR3 DNA: TGTGCCATCAGTGAATTGCGGACCGGGAATTCACCCCTCCACTTT; CDR3 protein: CAISELRTGNSPLHF
J gene: TRBJ1-6; V gene: TRBV11-2; D gene: NA; clone size: NA; CDR3 DNA: TGTGCGAACAGCCCGAGGACAAGGGGAAGCTCCTATAATTCACCCCTTCACTTT; CDR3 protein: CANSPRTRGSSYNSPLHF
J gene: TRBJ2-3; V gene: TRBV5-5; D gene: TRBD2; clone size: NA; CDR3 DNA: TGTACCAGCAGCTTGCAATCTCTCGCGGGGGGGCTCCCAGATACGCAGTATTTT; CDR3 protein: CTSSLQSLAGGLPDTQYF
J gene: TRBJ1-2; V gene: TRBV10-3; D gene: NA; clone size: NA; CDR3 DNA: TGTGCCTCTTCCCGGTACCCTAACTATGGTTACACCTTC; CDR3 protein: CASSRYPNYGYTF
J gene: TRBJ2-1; V gene: TRBV4-1; D gene: NA; clone size: few; CDR3 DNA: TGTGCCAGCAGCCAAGGGGGGTTTGACTTCAATGAGCAGTTCTTC; CDR3 protein: CASSQGGFDFNEQFF
J gene: TRBJ2-3; V gene: TRBV5-4; D gene: TRBD2; clone size: NA; CDR3 DNA: TGTGCCAGCGTCCAAAAAGCGGGAGGACCAGATACGCAGTATTTT; CDR3 protein: CASVQKAGGPDTQYF
J gene: TRBJ2-3; V gene: TRBV11-2; D gene: NA; clone size: NA; CDR3 DNA: TGTGCCAGGAACTTAACTCGGGGTGGAAGCACAGATACGCAGTATTTT; CDR3 protein: CARNLTRGGSTDTQYF
J gene: TRBJ2-7; V gene: TRBV11-2; D gene: NA; clone size: NA; CDR3 DNA: TGTGCCAGCAGCCCCCCTGCCGGGACACCAACGTACGACCAGTACTTC; CDR3 protein: CASSPPAGTPTYDQYF
J gene: TRBJ2-1; V gene: TRBV6-1; D gene: NA; clone size: NA; CDR3 DNA: TGTGTCAGCACCCTAAGGGGGGACACAGGGTCCAATGAGCAGTTCTTC; CDR3 protein: CVSTLRGDTGSNEQFF
J gene: TRBJ1-6; V gene: TRBV6-5; D gene: NA; clone size: NA; CDR3 DNA: TGTGCCAGCAGTAATGCCGGGGCGGAGGTTTATTCACCCCTCCGCTTT; CDR3 protein: CASSNAGAEVYSPLRF
J gene: TRBJ1-1; V gene: TRBV7-8; D gene: NA; clone size: NA; CDR3 DNA: TGTGGCAGCTGCTTAGCTTTGGACACTGAAGCTTTCTTT; CDR3 protein: CGSCLALDTEAFF
J gene: TRBJ1-1; V gene: TRBV11-3; D gene: TRBD1; clone size: NA; CDR3 DNA: TGTGCCAGCAGTTTCCGGGACAGAACCCTGAACACTGACGCTGTCTTT; CDR3 protein: CASSFRDRTLNTDAVF
J gene: TRBJ2-3; V gene: TRBV29-1; D gene: TRBD1; clone size: NA; CDR3 DNA: TGTAGCTTACTGCCATATGTGACAGGGGGGGACACAAATACGCAGTATTTT; CDR3 protein: CSLLPYVTGGDTNTQYF
J gene: TRBJ2-1; V gene: TRBV28; D gene: NA; clone size: NA; CDR3 DNA: TGTGCCAGCAGCACTCCTCTCCTGGGGGGCCTGTACAATGAGCAATTATTC; CDR3 protein: CASSTPLLGGLYNEQLF
J gene: TRBJ2-2; V gene: TRBV4-1; D gene: TRBD1; clone size: once; CDR3 DNA: TGCGCCAGCAGCCGGTGGACAGGGTGCACCGTGGAGCTGTTTTTT; CDR3 protein: CASSRWTGCTVELFF
J gene: TRBJ2-3; V gene: TRBV11-2; D gene: NA; clone size: NA; CDR3 DNA: NA; CDR3 protein: CASSLVGTGTDTHYF
J gene: TRBJ1-2; V gene: TRBV7-8; D gene: TRBD1; clone size: NA; CDR3 DNA: TGTGCCATTAGCCCGGACAGGAGAACTAGCCTTAACTATGGCTACACCTTC; CDR3 protein: CAISPDRRTSLNYGYTF
J gene: TRBJ2-1; V gene: TRBV10-3; D gene: NA; clone size: NA; CDR3 DNA: TGTGCCATCGGTGAATGTAGGGCGGGCCCCCTCAATGAGCAGTTCTTC; CDR3 protein: CAIGECRAGPLNEQFF
J gene: TRBJ2-1; V gene: TRBV6-5; D gene: NA; clone size: many; CDR3 DNA: TGTGCCAGCAGTTACATGGACGGGAACAATGAGCAGTTCTTC; CDR3 protein: CASSYMDGNNEQFF
J gene: TRBJ2-3; V gene: TRBV7-9; D gene: NA; clone size: NA; CDR3 DNA: TGTGCCAGCAGCTTACGTGACAGAGGGAACCATCAGGGAGGTACGCAGTATTTT; CDR3 protein: CASSLRDRGNHQGGTQYF
J gene: TRBJ2-1; V gene: TRBV12-3/TRBV12-4; D gene: TRBD2; clone size: NA; CDR3 DNA: TGTGCCAACAGACCCGGACTAGCGGGGCGCAGGGAGCTGTTCTTC; CDR3 protein: CANRPGLAGRRELFF
J gene: TRBJ2-5; V gene: TRBV7-9; D gene: NA; clone size: NA; CDR3 DNA: TGTGCCAGGAGCCCAAGCAGGGTAGAACAAGAGACCCAGTACTTC; CDR3 protein: CARSPSRVEQETQYF
J gene: TRBJ2-5; V gene: TRBV5-4; D gene: NA; clone size: NA; CDR3 DNA: TGTGCCAGCAGCTTGGTGACTGAGGGAGTCGGGACCCAGTACTTC; CDR3 protein: CASSLVTEGVGTQYF
J gene: TRBJ1-5; V gene: TRBV4-1; D gene: NA; clone size: many; CDR3 DNA: TGCGCCAGCAGCCAAGATCCGCAGCCCAATCAGCCCCAGCATTTT; CDR3 protein: CASSQDPQPNQPQHF
J gene: TRBJ2-1; V gene: TRBV6-5; D gene: NA; clone size: NA; CDR3 DNA: TGTGCCAGCAGAATGGGATATAACAATGAGCAGTTCTTC; CDR3 protein: CASRMGYNNEQFF
J gene: TRBJ1-2; V gene: TRBV30; D gene: NA; clone size: many; CDR3 DNA: TGTGCCTGGAGTGTAAGGGAGACAAACACCTTC; CDR3 protein: CAWSVRETNTF
J gene: TRBJ2-1; V gene: TRBV20-1; D gene: TRBD2; clone size: NA; CDR3 DNA: TGTAGTGTTAGAGATCCCTTCGCTAGCGGGGCCTACAATGAGCAGTTCTTC; CDR3 protein: CSVRDPFASGAYNEQFF
J gene: TRBJ2-5; V gene: TRBV11-2; D gene: TRBD1; clone size: once; CDR3 DNA: TGTGCCAGCAGCTCCGACAGGGGGCGGGAGACCCAGTACTTC; CDR3 protein: CASSSDRGRETQYF
J gene: TRBJ1-6; V gene: TRBV11-2; D gene: NA; clone size: NA; CDR3 DNA: TGTGCCAGCAATTCCCAAATCTCCTATAATTCAGCCCTCCACTTT; CDR3 protein: CASNSQISYNSALHF
J gene: TRBJ2-5; V gene: TRBV11-2; D gene: NA; clone size: NA; CDR3 DNA: TGTGCCAGCAACATTAGTCCCGGGAGTAGCGGGACCCAGTACTTC; CDR3 protein: CASNISPGSSGTQYF
J gene: TRBJ1-5; V gene: TRBV6-6; D gene: NA; clone size: NA; CDR3 DNA: TGTGCCAGCACTTACTCAGGGGTTAGCAATCAACCCCAGCATTTT; CDR3 protein: CASTYSGVSNQPQHF
J gene: TRBJ1-2; V gene: TRBV6-1; D gene: NA; clone size: NA; CDR3 DNA: TGTGTCGGCACCCCCGATAGGGGAGGCAACTATGGCTACACCTTC; CDR3 protein: CVGTPDRGGNYGYTF
J gene: TRBJ1-2; V gene: TRBV29-1; D gene: NA; clone size: NA; CDR3 DNA: TGCAGTGTTTATGGGGGGTATGGCTACACCTTC; CDR3 protein: CSVYGGYGYTF
J gene: TRBJ1-6; V gene: TRBV13; D gene: NA; clone size: NA; CDR3 DNA: TGTGCCATCAGCTCGACAGGAGAAAATTCACACCTCCACTTT; CDR3 protein: CAISSTGENSHLHF
J gene: TRBJ1-1; V gene: TRBV6-6; D gene: NA; clone size: NA; CDR3 DNA: TGTGCCAGTACGAACAGGGAGTTTATGAACACTGAAGCTTTCTTT; CDR3 protein: CASTNREFMNTEAFF
J gene: TRBJ2-5; V gene: TRBV29-1; D gene: NA; clone size: NA; CDR3 DNA: TGCAGCGTTGAGTCCGGGGAGGAGTCCCAGCACTTC; CDR3 protein: CSVESGEESQHF
J gene: TRBJ1-5; V gene: TRBV5-6; D gene: NA; clone size: NA; CDR3 DNA: TGTGGCAGCAGTTTGAGTGGGACGGAAAGCAATCAGCCCCAGCATTTT; CDR3 protein: CGSSLSGTESNQPQHF
J gene: TRBJ2-1; V gene: TRBV29-1; D gene: NA; clone size: medium-sized; CDR3 DNA: TGCAGCGTTGAAAAGGACAATCATGAGCAGTTCTTC; CDR3 protein: CSVEKDNHEQFF
J gene: TRBJ1-2; V gene: TRBV5-1; D gene: NA; clone size: many; CDR3 DNA: TGCGCCAGCAGCCCACAGGACAGTAACTATGGCTACACCTTC; CDR3 protein: CASSPQDSNYGYTF
J gene: TRBJ2-5; V gene: TRBV5-4; D gene: TRBD2; clone size: NA; CDR3 DNA: TGTGTCAGCAGCTTGGGGAGGGAAGAGACCCAGTACTTC; CDR3 protein: CVSSLGREETQYF
J gene: TRBJ2-1; V gene: TRBV6-5; D gene: TRBD2; clone size: NA; CDR3 DNA: TGTGCCAGAAGATCCCTAGCGGGAGTGGGGAATGAACAGTTCTTC; CDR3 protein: CARRSLAGVGNEQFF
J gene: TRBJ1-3; V gene: TRBV6-6; D gene: NA; clone size: NA; CDR3 DNA: TGTGCCAGCAGAGGGGTTGGAGACACCATATACTTT; CDR3 protein: CASRGVGDTIYF
J gene: TRBJ2-2; V gene: TRBV11-2; D gene: TRBD2; clone size: NA; CDR3 DNA: TGTGCCAGCAGCACCGGGACTAGCCCTTCGGGAGAGCTGTTTTTT; CDR3 protein: CASSTGTSPSGELFF
J gene: TRBJ1-5; V gene: TRBV4-1; D gene: NA; clone size: NA; CDR3 DNA: TGCTCCAGCGCCAAGTATCTGGCGGGGGATAGCAATCAGCCCCAGCATTTT; CDR3 protein: CSSAKYLAGDSNQPQHF
J gene: TRBJ2-7; V gene: TRBV20-1; D gene: NA; clone size: NA; CDR3 DNA: TGCAGTGCTGTCAGGACACAACGCTACGAGCAGTACTTC; CDR3 protein: CSAVRTQRYEQYF
J gene: TRBJ1-2; V gene: TRBV12-3/TRBV12-4; D gene: NA; clone size: NA; CDR3 DNA: TGTGCCAGCAGTTTCGGAAGCATCTTCTATGGCTACACCTTC; CDR3 protein: CASSFGSIFYGYTF
J gene: TRBJ2-3; V gene: TRBV10-2; D gene: NA; clone size: few; CDR3 DNA: TGCGCCAGCAGGGAACCCACAGACGCGCAGTATTTT; CDR3 protein: CASREPTDAQYF
J gene: TRBJ2-1; V gene: TRBV13; D gene: NA; clone size: NA; CDR3 DNA: TGTGCCTGCAGCCAACAGGGATCCTTCTACAATGAGCAGTTCTTC; CDR3 protein: CACSQQGSFYNEQFF
J gene: TRBJ1-6; V gene: TRBV28; D gene: NA; clone size: NA; CDR3 DNA: TGTGCCTACACCTCCGAAGTGGCGGGGAATCCACCCCTCCACTTT; CDR3 protein: CAYTSEVAGNPPLHF
J gene: TRBJ2-1; V gene: TRBV10-2; D gene: TRBD2; clone size: NA; CDR3 DNA: TGCGCCAGCTGTGGGGATACTAGCGTAAATGAGCAGTTCTTC; CDR3 protein: CASCGDTSVNEQFF
J gene: TRBJ2-5; V gene: TRBV29-1; D gene: NA; clone size: NA; CDR3 DNA: TGCAGCACCAAGCCCTACTACCAGACAGATCAAGAGACCCAGTACTTC; CDR3 protein: CSTKPYYQTDQETQYF
J gene: TRBJ2-7; V gene: TRBV28; D gene: NA; clone size: NA; CDR3 DNA: TGTGCCAGCAGTATCAGGACGGGGGCTTACGAGCACTACTTC; CDR3 protein: CASSIRTGAYEHYF